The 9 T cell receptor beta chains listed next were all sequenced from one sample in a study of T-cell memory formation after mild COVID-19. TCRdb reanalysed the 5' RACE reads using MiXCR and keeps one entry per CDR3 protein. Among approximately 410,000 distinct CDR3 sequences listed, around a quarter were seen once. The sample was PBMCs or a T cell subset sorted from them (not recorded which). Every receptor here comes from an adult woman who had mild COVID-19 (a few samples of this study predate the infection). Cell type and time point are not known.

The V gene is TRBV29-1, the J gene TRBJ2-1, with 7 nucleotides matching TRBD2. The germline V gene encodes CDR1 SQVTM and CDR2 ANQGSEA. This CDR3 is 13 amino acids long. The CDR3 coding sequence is TGCGCTGGAGCGGGACCCGACTACAATGAGCAGTTCTTC. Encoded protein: CAGAGPDYNEQFF.

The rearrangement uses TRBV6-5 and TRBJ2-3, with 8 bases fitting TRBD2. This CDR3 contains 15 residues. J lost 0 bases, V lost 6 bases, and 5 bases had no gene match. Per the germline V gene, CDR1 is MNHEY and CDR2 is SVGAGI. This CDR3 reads CASSRRTSSTDTQYF. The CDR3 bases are TGTGCCAGCAGCCGCCGGACTAGCAGCACAGATACGCAGTATTTT.

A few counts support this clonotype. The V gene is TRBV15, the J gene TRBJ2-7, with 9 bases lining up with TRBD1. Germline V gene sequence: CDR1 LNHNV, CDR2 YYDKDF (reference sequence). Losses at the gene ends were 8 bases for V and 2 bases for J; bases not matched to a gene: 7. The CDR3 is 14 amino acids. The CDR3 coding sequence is TGTGCCACCGGAAAGGACAGGGGACCCTACGAGCAGTACTTC. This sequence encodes CATGKDRGPYEQYF.

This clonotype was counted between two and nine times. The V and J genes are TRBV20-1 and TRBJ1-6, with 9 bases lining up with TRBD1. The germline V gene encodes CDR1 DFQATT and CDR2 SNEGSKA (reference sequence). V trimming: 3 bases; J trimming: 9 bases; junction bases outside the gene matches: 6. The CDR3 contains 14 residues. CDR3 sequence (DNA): TGCAGTGCTAGCCCCGGGACAGGGTCTTCACCCCTCCACTTT. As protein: CSASPGTGSSPLHF.

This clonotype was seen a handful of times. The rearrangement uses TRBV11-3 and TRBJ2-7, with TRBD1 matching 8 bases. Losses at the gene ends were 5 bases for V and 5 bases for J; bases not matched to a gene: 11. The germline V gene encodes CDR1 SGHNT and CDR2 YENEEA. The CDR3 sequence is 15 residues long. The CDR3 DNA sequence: TGTGCCAGCAGCCGAGGGACAGGAGGAGTCAACGAGCAGTACTTC. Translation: CASSRGTGGVNEQYF.

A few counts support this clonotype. This chain's CDR3 is CASSEAPHRLAKNIQYF. The CDR3 DNA follows: TGTGCCAGCAGTGAAGCCCCCCATCGACTAGCCAAAAACATTCAGTACTTC. The chain combines TRBV2 with TRBJ2-4; no clear D. Germline assignment: CDR1 SNHLY and CDR2 FYNNEI. CDR3 length equals 17 residues. V was cut by 0 bases and J by 0 bases, with 12 bases left in between.

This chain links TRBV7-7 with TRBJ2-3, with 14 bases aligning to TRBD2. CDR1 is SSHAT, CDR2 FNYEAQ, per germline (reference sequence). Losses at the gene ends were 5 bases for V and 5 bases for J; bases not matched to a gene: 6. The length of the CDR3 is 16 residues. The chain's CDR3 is CASSPGTSGGVDTQYF. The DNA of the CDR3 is TGTGCCAGCAGCCCGGGGACTAGCGGGGGTGTAGATACGCAGTATTTT.

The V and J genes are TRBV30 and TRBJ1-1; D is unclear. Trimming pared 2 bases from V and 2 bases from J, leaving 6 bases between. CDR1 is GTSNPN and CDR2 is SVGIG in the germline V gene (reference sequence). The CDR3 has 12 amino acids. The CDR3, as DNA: TGTGCCTGGAGTAGGATTAACACTGAAGCTTTCTTT. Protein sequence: CAWSRINTEAFF.

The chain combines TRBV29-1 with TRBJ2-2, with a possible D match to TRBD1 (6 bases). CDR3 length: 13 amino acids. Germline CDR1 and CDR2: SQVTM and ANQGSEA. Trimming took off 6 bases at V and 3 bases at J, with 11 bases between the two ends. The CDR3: CSVRDTDTGELFF. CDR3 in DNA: TGCAGCGTCCGGGACACCGACACCGGGGAGCTGTTTTTT.